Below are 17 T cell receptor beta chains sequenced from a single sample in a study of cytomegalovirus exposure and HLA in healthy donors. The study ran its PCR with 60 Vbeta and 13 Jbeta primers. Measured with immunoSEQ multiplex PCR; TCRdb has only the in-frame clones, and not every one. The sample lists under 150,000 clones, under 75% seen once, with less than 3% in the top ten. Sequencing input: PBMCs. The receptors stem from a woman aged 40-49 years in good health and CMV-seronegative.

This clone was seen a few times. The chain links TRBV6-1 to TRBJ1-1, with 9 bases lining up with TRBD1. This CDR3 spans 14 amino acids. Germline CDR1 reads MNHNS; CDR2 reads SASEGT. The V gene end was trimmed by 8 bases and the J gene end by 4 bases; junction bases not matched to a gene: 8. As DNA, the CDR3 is TGTGCCAGCGGACAGGGGCATTTTGGCACTGAAGCTTTCTTT. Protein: CASGQGHFGTEAFF.

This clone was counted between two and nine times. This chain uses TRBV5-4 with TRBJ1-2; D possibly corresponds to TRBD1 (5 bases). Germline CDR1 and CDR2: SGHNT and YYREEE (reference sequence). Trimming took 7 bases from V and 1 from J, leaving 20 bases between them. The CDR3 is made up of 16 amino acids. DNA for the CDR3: TGTGCCAGCTCTCCTTCCGGGGGGATTTATAACTATGGCTACACCTTC. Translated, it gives CASSPSGGIYNYGYTF.

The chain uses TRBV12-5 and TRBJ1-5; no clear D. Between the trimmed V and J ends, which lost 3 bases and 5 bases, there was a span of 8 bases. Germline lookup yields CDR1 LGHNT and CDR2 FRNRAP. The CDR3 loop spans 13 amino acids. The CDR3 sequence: CASGLEAHQPQHF. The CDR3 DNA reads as TGTGCTAGTGGTTTAGAGGCACATCAGCCCCAGCATTTT. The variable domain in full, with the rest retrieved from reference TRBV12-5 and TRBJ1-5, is DARVTQTPRHKVTEMGQEVTMRCQPILGHNTVFWYRQTMMQGLELLAYFRNRAPLDDSGMPKDRFSAEMPDATLATLKIQPSEPRDSAVYFCASGLEAHQPQHFGDGTRLSIL.

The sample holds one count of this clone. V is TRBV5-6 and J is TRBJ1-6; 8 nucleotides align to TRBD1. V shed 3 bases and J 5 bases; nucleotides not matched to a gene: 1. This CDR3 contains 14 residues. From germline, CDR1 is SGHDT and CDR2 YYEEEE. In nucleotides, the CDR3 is TGTGCCAGCAGCTCGGACAGGGATAATTCACCCCTCCACTTT. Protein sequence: CASSSDRDNSPLHF.

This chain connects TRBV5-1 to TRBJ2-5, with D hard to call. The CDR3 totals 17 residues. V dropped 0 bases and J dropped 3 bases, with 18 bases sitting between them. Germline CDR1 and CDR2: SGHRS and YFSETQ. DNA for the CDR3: TGCGCCAGCAGCTTGGGATTTACAGCCGCAAATAAAGAGACCCAGTACTTC. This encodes CASSLGFTAANKETQYF.

DNA for the CDR3: TGTGCCAGCAGTCCCAGGGGCGTCAAAAACATTCAGTACTTC. Its protein is CASSPRGVKNIQYF. V gene TRBV27 combines with J gene TRBJ2-4; possibly TRBD1 for D (6 bases). Germline lookup yields CDR1 MNHEY and CDR2 SMNVEV (reference sequence). Deletions cut 5 bases from V and 3 bases from J, with 11 bases between. The CDR3 runs to 14 residues.

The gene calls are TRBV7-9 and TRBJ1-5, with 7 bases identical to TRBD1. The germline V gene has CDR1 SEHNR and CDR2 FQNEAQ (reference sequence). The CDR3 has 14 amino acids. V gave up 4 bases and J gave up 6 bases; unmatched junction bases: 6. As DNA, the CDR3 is TGTGCCAGCAGCTGGAAGGGGGCAAGTCAGCCCCAGCATTTT. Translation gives CASSWKGASQPQHF.

CDR3 in amino acids: CASSFGRGGRYEQYF. The CDR3 bases are TGTGCCAGCAGCTTCGGGCGGGGGGGCCGGTACGAGCAGTACTTC. The chain has TRBV5-4 and TRBJ2-7; the match to TRBD2 covers 9 bases. V was pared by 2 bases and J by 4 bases, with 7 bases of the junction left unmatched. From germline, CDR1 is SGHNT and CDR2 YYREEE (reference sequence). The CDR3 totals 15 residues.

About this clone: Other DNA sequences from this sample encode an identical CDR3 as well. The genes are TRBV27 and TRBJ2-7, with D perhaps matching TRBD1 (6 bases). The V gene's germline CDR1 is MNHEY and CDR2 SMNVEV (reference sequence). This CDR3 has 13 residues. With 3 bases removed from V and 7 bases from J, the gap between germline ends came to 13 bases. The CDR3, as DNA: TGTGCCAGCAGTTTCGGGACACATTGGGAGCAGTACTTC. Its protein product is CASSFGTHWEQYF.

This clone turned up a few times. The CDR3 DNA reads as TGTGCCAGCAGCTTCGGACAGGGGACTGAAGCTTTCTTT. Translated: CASSFGQGTEAFF. The rearrangement joins TRBV9 to TRBJ1-1, with 9 bases aligning to TRBD1. J lost 5 bases, V lost 4 bases, and 3 bases had no gene match. Germline values: CDR1 SGDLS, CDR2 YYNGEE. The CDR3 consists of 13 residues.

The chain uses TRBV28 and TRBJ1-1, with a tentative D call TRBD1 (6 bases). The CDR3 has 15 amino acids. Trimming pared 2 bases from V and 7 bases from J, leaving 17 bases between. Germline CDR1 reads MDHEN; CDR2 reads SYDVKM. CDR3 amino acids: CASSLIVRGADEAFF. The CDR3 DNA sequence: TGTGCCAGCAGTTTAATTGTCCGGGGGGCCGATGAAGCTTTCTTT.

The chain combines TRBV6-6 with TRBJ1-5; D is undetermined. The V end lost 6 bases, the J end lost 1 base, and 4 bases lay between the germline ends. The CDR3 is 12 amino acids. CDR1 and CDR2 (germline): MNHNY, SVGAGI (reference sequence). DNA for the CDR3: TGTGCCAGCAGCGTAAGCAATCAGCCCCAGCATTTT. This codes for CASSVSNQPQHF.

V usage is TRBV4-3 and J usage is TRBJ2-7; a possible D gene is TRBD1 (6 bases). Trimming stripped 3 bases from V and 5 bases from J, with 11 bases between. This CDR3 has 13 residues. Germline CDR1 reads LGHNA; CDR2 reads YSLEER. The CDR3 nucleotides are TGCGCCAGCAGCCAGGTGACAGGCAACGAGCAGTACTTC. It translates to CASSQVTGNEQYF.

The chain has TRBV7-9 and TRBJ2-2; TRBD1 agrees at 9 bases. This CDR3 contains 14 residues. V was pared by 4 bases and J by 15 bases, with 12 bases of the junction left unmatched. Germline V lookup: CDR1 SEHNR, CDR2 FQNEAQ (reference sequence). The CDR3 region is CASSSPGQGNGMFF. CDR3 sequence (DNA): TGTGCCAGCAGCTCGCCGGGACAGGGAAATGGAATGTTTTTT. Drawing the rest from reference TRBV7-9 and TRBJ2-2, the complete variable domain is DTGVSQNPRHKITKRGQNVTFRCDPISEHNRLYWYRQTLGQGPEFLTYFQNEAQLEKSRLLSDRFSAERPKGSFSTLEIQRTEQGDSAMYLCASSSPGQGNGMFFGEGSRLTVL.

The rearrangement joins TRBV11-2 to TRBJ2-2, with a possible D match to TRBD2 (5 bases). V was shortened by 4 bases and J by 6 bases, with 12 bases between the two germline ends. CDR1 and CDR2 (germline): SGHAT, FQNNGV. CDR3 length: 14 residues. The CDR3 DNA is TGTGCCAGCAGCTCCAGGTCGGGATCCGGGGAGCTGTTTTTT. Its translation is CASSSRSGSGELFF. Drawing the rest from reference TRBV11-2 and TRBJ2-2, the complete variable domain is EAGVAQSPRYKIIEKRQSVAFWCNPISGHATLYWYQQILGQGPKLLIQFQNNGVVDDSQLPKDRFSAERLKGVDSTLKIQPAKLEDSAVYLCASSSRSGSGELFFGEGSRLTVL.

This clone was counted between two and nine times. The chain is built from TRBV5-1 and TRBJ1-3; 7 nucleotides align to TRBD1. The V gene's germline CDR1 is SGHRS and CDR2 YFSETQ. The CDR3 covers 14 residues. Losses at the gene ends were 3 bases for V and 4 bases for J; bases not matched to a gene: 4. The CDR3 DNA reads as TGCGCCAGCAGCTCGACAGGGAACGGAAACACCATATATTTT. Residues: CASSSTGNGNTIYF. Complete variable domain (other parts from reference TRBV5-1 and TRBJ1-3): KAGVTQTPRYLIKTRGQQVTLSCSPISGHRSVSWYQQTPGQGLQFLFEYFSETQRNKGNFPGRFSGRQFSNSRSEMNVSTLELGDSALYLCASSSTGNGNTIYFGEGSWLTVV.

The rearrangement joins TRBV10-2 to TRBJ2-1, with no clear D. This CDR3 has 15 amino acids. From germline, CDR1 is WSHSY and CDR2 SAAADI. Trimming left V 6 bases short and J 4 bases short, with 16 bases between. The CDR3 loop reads CASRVQYTFYNEQFF. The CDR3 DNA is TGCGCCAGCAGGGTACAGTACACGTTTTACAATGAGCAGTTCTTC.